Below, 12 T cell receptor delta chains from the same sample are listed, as sequenced in a study of gamma-delta chains in newborns, infants, children. TCRdb applied CATT to the reads for clone calling. The sample holds a few thousand delta-chain clones, over 0.95% seen once. The sample consisted of blood. The receptors come from a child who was a newborn, infant or young child, either healthy, febrile or measles-vaccinated (not recorded which).

By share, this clone ranks as large. The same CDR3 is also encoded by other DNA sequences in this sample. This chain joins TRDV2 and TRDJ3, with 9 nucleotides matching TRDD3. Germline CDR1 reads GEAIGNYY; CDR2 reads EKD. The trim removed 0 bases at V and 0 bases at J, leaving 2 bases unmatched. The CDR3 spans 18 residues. The CDR3 spells CACDTVGDSSWDTRQMFF. CDR3 DNA sequence: TGTGCCTGTGACACCGTGGGGGATAGCTCCTGGGACACCCGACAGATGTTTTTC.

As concerns this clone: A read error is possible here, since a much larger clone lies one base away. The sample holds other DNA sequences that translate to the same CDR3. This chain uses TRDV2 with TRDJ3, with 12 bases matching TRDD3. The CDR3 runs to 19 residues. CDR1 and CDR2 (germline): GEAIGNYY, EKD. The CDR3 coding sequence is TGTGCCTGTGACCGAGTACTGGGGGATACCTCCTGGGACACCCGGCAGATGTTTTTC. It translates to CACDRVLGDTSWDTRQMFF.

This clone rates as medium-sized. Other DNA variants within this sample encode the same CDR3. The chain recombines TRDV2 with TRDJ2; 12 nucleotides agree with TRDD3. Germline CDR1 GEAIGNYY, CDR2 EKD. This CDR3 has 18 residues. The V gene end was trimmed by 3 bases and the J gene end by 1 base; junction bases not matched to a gene: 8. CDR3 nucleotides: TGTGCCTGTGACTCCGTACTGGGGGATACTAGTTTGACAGCACAACTCTTCTTT. It translates to CACDSVLGDTSLTAQLFF.

This clone occurred a few times. TCRdb records a much larger clone's protein for this DNA, with a difference at residue 8 that likely arises from a read error; the protein given is the translation of the DNA. CDR3 protein: CACDNWGGSWDTRQMFF. The CDR3 DNA reads as TGTGCCTGTGACAACTGGGGGGGCTCCTGGGACACCCGACAGATGTTTTTC. The rearrangement uses TRDV2 and TRDJ3; 8 bases align to TRDD3. Germline CDR1 GEAIGNYY, CDR2 EKD. This CDR3 comprises 17 residues. Trimming removed 2 bases from V and 0 bases from J; junction bases left unmatched: 2.

The table lists this clone with a few counts. The protein that TCRdb holds for this DNA derives from a much larger clone and differs from the translated DNA at residue 5, which likely indicates a read error; the protein shown here is translated from the DNA. The chain has TRDV2 and TRDJ3; 11 bases are shared with TRDD3. The germline V gene encodes CDR1 GEAIGNYY and CDR2 EKD. The V and J ends lost 1 base and 3 bases, in that order; junction bases with no gene match: 4. The CDR3 has 18 residues. CDR3 sequence: CACDTSTGGYWDTRQMFF. The CDR3 DNA reads as TGTGCCTGTGACACAAGTACTGGGGGATACTGGGACACCCGACAGATGTTTTTC.

There are a few counts of this clone. This could be a read error, since a much larger clone is one nucleotide away. This sample includes further DNA sequences coding for the same CDR3. This chain joins TRDV2 and TRDJ1; 10 nucleotides agree with TRDD3. Per germline, CDR1 GEAIGNYY and CDR2 EKD. The CDR3 consists of 14 residues. V dropped 7 bases and J dropped 4; count of bases not matched to a gene: 8. The CDR3 protein is CACDLLGDDDKLIF. The CDR3 bases are TGTGCCTGCGACCTACTGGGGGATGACGATAAACTCATCTTT.

As to this clone: A far larger clone is one nucleotide away, so this likely arose from a read error. Other DNA variants within this sample encode the same CDR3. V gene TRDV2 combines with J gene TRDJ1, with a possible D match to TRDD3 (5 bases). Trimming left V 3 bases short and J 0 bases short, with 16 bases between. Germline CDR1 is GEAIGNYY and CDR2 is EKD. The CDR3 sequence is 16 residues long. The CDR3 sequence: CACDSLLAPYTDKLIF. For the CDR3, the DNA is TGTGCCTGTGACTCCTTACTGGCCCCTTACACCGATAAACTCATCTTT.

The sample holds a few counts of this clone. TCRdb's protein for this DNA is that of a much larger clone and differs from the translation at residue 8, likely a read error; the protein shown is the DNA translation. The V call is TRDV2, the J call TRDJ3; TRDD3 aligns across 8 bases. The CDR3 sequence is 18 residues long. After removal of 1 base from V and 0 bases from J, the junction contained 4 bases not matched to a gene. The germline V gene encodes CDR1 GEAIGNYY and CDR2 EKD. In nucleotides, the CDR3 is TGTGCCTGTGACACTGGGGGATCCCGCTCCTGGGACACCCGACAGATGTTTTTC. Translation gives CACDTGGSRSWDTRQMFF.

On this clone itself: Since a far larger clone is one base different, this is likely a read error. Other DNA sequences within the sample encode an identical CDR3. The chain joins TRDV2 to TRDJ3, with a possible D match to TRDD3 (6 bases). Trimming left V 0 bases short and J 1 base short, with 15 bases between. This CDR3 spans 19 amino acids. CDR1 and CDR2 from the germline V gene are GEAIGNYY and EKD. The CDR3 DNA is TGTGCCTGTGACACCGTACTGGGAGATACATCCTGGGACACCCGACAGATGTTTTTC. Translation: CACDTVLGDTSWDTRQMFF.

On this clone itself: An end of the junction does not agree with germline; a read error may underlie this. The chain uses TRDV2 and TRDJ3; TRDD3 agrees at 8 bases. The CDR3 loop spans 21 amino acids. CDR1 GEAIGNYY and CDR2 EKD come from the germline V gene. CDR3 in amino acids: CACDTVLWDTAYSWVTRQMFF. The CDR3 nucleotides read TGTGCCTGTGACACCGTACTGTGGGATACGGCGTACTCCTGGGTCACCCGACAGATGTTTTTC.

By share of the sample, this clone is medium-sized. No V gene was called, though TRDJ1 was called as the J gene. CDR3 length equals 15 residues. The CDR3: CACDAVSSTADKLIF. The CDR3 DNA is TGTGCCTGTGACGCCGTCTCTTCTACCGCCGATAAACTCATCTTT.

A remark on this clone: The protein in TCRdb stems from a much larger clone and differs at residue 14 from this DNA's translation, likely a read error; here the protein is translated from the DNA. V gene TRDV2 combines with J gene TRDJ2, with 8 nucleotides matching TRDD3. Germline lookup yields CDR1 GEAIGNYY and CDR2 EKD. The CDR3 extends over 18 amino acids. The CDR3 DNA reads TGTGCCTGTGACGGGGTGGGGGATCGATTCGCTTTGACAACACAACTCTTCTTT. It yields the protein CACDGVGDRFALTTQLFF.